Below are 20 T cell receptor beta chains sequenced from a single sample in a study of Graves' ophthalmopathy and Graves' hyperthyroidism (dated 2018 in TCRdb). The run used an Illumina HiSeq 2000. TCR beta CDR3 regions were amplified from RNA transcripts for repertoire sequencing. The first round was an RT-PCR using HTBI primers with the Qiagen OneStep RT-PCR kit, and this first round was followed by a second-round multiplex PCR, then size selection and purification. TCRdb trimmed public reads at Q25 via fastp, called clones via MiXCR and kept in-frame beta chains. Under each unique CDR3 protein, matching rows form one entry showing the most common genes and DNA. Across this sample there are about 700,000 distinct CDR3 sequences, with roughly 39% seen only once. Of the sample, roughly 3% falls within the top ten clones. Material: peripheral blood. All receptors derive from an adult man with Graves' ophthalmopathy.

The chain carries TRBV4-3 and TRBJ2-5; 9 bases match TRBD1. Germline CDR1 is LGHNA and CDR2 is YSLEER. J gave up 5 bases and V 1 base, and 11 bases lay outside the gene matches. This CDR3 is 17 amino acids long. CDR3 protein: CASSQVGDRVSTETQYF. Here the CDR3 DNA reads TGCGCCAGCAGCCAAGTGGGGGACAGGGTTTCGACGGAGACCCAGTACTTC.

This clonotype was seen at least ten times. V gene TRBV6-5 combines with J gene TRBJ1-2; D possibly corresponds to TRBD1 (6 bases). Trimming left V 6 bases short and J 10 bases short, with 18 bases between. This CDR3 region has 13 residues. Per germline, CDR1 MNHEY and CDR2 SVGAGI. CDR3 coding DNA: TGTGCCAGCAGCCCTACCTACAGGGCGGACTACACCTTC. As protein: CASSPTYRADYTF.

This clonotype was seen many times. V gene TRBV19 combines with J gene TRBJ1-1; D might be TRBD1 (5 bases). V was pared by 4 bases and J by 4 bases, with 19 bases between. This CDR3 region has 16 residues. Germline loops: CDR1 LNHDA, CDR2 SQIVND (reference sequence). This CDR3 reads CASSKGQGPSGTEAFF. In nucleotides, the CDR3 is TGTGCCAGTAGTAAGGGGCAGGGCCCCTCGGGCACTGAAGCTTTCTTT.

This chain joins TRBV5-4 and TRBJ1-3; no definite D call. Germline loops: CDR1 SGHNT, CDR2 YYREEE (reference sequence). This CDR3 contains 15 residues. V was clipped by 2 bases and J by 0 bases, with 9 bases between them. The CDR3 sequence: CASSLPIYSGNTIYF. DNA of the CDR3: TGTGCCAGCAGCTTACCCATCTACTCTGGAAACACCATATATTTT.

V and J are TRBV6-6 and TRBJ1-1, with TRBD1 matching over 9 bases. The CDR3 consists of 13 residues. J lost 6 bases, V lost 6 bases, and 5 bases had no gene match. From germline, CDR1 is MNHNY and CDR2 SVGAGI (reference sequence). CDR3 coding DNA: TGTGCCAGCAGGGGAACAGGGGGCCCTGAAGCTTTCTTT. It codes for CASRGTGGPEAFF.

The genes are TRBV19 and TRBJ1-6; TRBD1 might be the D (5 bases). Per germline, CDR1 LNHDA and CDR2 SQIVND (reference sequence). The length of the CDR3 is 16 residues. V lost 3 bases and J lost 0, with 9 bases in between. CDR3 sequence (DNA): TGTGCCAGTAGTATTATCGGGGGCTCCTATAATTCACCCCTCCACTTT. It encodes CASSIIGGSYNSPLHF.

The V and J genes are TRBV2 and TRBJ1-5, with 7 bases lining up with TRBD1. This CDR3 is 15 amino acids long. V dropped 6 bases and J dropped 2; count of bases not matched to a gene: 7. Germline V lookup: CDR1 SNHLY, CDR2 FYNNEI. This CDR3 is CASRWTGGGNQPQHF. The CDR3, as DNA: TGTGCCAGCAGATGGACAGGAGGAGGCAATCAGCCCCAGCATTTT.

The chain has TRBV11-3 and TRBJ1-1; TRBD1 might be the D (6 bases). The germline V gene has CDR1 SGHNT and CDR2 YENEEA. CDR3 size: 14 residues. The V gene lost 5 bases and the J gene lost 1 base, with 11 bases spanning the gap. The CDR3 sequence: CASSHDRRNTEAFF. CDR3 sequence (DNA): TGTGCCAGCAGCCATGACAGGCGGAACACTGAAGCTTTCTTT.

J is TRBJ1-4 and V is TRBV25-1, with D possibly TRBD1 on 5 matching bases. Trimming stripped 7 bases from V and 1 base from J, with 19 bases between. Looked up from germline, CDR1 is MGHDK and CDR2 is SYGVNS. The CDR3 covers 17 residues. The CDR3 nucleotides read TGTGCCAGCACCGGGGCGAGTTGGCAGCAAACTAATGAAAAACTGTTTTTT. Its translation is CASTGASWQQTNEKLFF.

The CDR3 DNA reads as TGTGCCAGCGAGGGACAGGGACCTTCACCCCTCCACTTT. This sequence encodes CASEGQGPSPLHF. The chain joins TRBV6-2 or TRBV6-3 to TRBJ1-6, with 9 bases identical to TRBD1. CDR3 size: 13 residues. CDR1 and CDR2 from the germline V gene are MNHEY and SVGEGT. The ends lost 8 bases at V and 9 bases at J; junction bases unmatched: 5.

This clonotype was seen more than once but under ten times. CDR3 sequence: CASSQDRGYDEQYF. The DNA for the CDR3 is TGCGCCAGCAGCCAAGACAGGGGTTACGACGAGCAGTACTTC. V and J are TRBV4-1 and TRBJ2-7, with a possible D match to TRBD1 (6 bases). V was shortened by 0 bases and J by 5 bases, with 11 bases between the two germline ends. In germline, CDR1 is MGHRA, CDR2 YSYEKL. The CDR3 totals 14 residues.

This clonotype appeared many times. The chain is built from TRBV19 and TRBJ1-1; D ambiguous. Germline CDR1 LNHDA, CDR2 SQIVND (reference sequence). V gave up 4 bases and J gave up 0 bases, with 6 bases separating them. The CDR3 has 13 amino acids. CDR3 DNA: TGTGCCAGTAGTAGTCCAGTGAACACTGAAGCTTTCTTT. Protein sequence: CASSSPVNTEAFF.

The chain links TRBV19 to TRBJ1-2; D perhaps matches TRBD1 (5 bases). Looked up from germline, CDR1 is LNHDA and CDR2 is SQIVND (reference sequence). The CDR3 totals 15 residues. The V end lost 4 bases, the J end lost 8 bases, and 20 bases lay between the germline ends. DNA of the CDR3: TGTGCCAGTAGTACCTCGGGGGATGGTTCCCGGGGCTACACCTTC. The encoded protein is CASSTSGDGSRGYTF.

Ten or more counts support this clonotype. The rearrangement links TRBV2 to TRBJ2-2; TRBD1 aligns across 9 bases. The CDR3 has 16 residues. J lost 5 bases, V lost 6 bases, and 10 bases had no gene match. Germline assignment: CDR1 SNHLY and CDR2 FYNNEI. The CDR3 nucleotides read TGTGCCAGCAGATCCGGGACAGGGATACAAACCGGGGAGCTGTTTTTT. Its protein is CASRSGTGIQTGELFF.

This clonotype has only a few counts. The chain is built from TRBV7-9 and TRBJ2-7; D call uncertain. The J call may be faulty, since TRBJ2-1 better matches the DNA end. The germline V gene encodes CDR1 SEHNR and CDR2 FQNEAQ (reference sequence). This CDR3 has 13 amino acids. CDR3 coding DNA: TGTGCCAGCAGCTTAGGGCCAGAGTATGAGCAGTTCTTC. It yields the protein CASSLGPEYEQFF.

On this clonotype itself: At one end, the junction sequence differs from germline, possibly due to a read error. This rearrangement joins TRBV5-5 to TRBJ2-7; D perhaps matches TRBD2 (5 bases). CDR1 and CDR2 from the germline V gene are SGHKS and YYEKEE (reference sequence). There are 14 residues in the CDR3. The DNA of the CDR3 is TGTGCCGGCAGCTTGGTGCCGGGAATCCACGAGCAGTACTTC. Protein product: CAGSLVPGIHEQYF.

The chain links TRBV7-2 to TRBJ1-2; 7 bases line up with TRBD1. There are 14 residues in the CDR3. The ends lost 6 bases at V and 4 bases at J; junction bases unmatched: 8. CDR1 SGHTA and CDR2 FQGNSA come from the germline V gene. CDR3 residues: CASRPGGAGYGYTF. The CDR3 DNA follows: TGTGCCAGCAGGCCAGGGGGGGCCGGCTATGGCTACACCTTC.

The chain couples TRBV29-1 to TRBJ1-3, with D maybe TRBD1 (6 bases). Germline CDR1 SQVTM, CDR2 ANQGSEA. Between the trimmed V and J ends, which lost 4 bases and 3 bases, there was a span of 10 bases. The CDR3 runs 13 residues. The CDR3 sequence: CSVARDNGNTIYF. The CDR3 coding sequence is TGCAGCGTTGCCCGGGACAATGGAAACACCATATATTTT.

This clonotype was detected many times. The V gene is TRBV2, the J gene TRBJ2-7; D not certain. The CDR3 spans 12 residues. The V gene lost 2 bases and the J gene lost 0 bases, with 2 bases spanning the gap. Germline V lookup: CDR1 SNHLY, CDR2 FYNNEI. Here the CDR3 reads CASSEHSYEQYF. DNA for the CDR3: TGTGCCAGCAGTGAACACTCCTACGAGCAGTACTTC.

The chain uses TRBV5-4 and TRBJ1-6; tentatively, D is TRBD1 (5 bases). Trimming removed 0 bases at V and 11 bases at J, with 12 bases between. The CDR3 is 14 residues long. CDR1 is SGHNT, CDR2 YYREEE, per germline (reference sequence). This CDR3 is CASSLGIWGAPLHF. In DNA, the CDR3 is TGTGCCAGCAGCTTGGGGATATGGGGGGCACCCCTCCACTTT.